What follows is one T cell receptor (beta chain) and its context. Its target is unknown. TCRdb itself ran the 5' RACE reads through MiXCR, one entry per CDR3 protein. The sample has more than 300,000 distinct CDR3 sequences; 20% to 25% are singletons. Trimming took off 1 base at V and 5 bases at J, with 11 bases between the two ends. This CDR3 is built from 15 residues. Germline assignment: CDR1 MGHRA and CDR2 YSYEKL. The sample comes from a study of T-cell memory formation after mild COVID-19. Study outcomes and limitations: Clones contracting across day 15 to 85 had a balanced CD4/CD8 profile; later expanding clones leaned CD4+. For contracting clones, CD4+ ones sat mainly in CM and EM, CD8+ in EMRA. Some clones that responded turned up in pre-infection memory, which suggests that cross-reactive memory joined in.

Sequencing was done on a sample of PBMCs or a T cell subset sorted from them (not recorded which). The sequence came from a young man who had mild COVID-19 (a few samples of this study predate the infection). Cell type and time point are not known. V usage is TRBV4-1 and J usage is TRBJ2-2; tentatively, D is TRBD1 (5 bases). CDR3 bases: TGCGCCAGCAGCCAAGCCGTGACAGCAACCGGGGAGCTGTTTTTT. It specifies CASSQAVTATGELFF.